The TCR beta chain under discussion was sequenced for a study of T cell repertoires in cytomegalovirus infection. The germline CDR1 and CDR2 sequences are SGHVS and FQNEAQ. V lost 6 bases and J lost 2, with 16 bases in between. There are 15 residues in the CDR3. MiXCR, applied by TCRdb to the reads, yields one record per CDR3 protein. The sample yields more than 650,000 distinct CDR3 sequences, less than 40% seen once. This clonotype has at least ten counts. This TCR was recovered from a human donor in good health (CMV status not recorded). Some clones in this sample may be carry-over from other donors' samples. The V call is TRBV7-8, the J call TRBJ2-5, with D possibly TRBD1 on 6 matching bases. The sequenced sample was PBMCs. CDR3 bases: TGTGCCAGCAGGCCTACCATACAGGGTCAAGAGACCCAGTACTTC. It yields the protein CASRPTIQGQETQYF.